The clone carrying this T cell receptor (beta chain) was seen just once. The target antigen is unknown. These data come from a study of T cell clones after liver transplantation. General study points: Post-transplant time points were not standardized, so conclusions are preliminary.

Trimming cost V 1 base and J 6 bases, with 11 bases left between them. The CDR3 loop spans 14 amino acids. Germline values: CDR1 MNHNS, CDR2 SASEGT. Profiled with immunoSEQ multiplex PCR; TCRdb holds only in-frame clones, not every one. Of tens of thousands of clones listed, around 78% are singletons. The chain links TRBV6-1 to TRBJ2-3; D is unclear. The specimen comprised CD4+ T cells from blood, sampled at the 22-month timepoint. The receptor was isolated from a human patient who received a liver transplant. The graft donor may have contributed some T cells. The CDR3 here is CASSEVVVGDTQYF. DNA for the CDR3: TGTGCCAGCAGTGAAGTCGTCGTCGGGGATACGCAGTATTTT.